This T cell receptor beta chain was obtained from a study of blood T cell repertoires in COVID-19. Study-level background: Collection of acute and convalescent COVID-19 samples took place in the United States, Italy and Spain. Sample material is recorded as cDNA or gDNA derived from T cells, B-cell-depleted T cells, or PBMCs.

In the source study's methods: By means of reference gene primer amplification, nucleated cell counts were estimated. Here immunoSEQ multiplex PCR was the method, and the copy in TCRdb shows in-frame clones only, minus some. V, J and clone size derive from that table, while D and trimming were established from the DNA sequence. Of some 200,000 clones in the sample, about 80% were seen once. Seattle patients were enrolled while actively infected and followed longitudinally. CDR3 size: 11 residues. The V end lost 3 bases, the J end lost 4 bases, and 6 bases lay between the germline ends. CDR1 DFQATT and CDR2 SNEGSKA come from the germline V gene (reference sequence).

The TCR was taken from a woman of 80 years or more with COVID-19, enrolled during active disease. V is TRBV20-1 and J is TRBJ1-2; D is unclear. Specimen: peripheral blood. In DNA, the CDR3 is TGCAGTGCTAGTTCGCGCTATGGCTACACCTTC. Translating it yields CSASSRYGYTF.